These 3 T cell receptor beta chains were sequenced from one sample in a study of Siglec-9 on CD8 T cells in melanoma. Libraries were prepared by immunoSEQ multiplex PCR; TCRdb keeps only in-frame clonotypes and omits some of them. Of roughly 35,000 clones listed, 80% to 85% are singletons. Sequenced: Siglec-9- CD8+ T cells sorted from blood. These receptors all come from a human donor in good health.

The rearrangement links TRBV7-6 to TRBJ2-7; 9 bases match TRBD1. Trimming removed 4 bases from V and 3 bases from J; junction bases left unmatched: 10. CDR3 length equals 16 residues. Germline CDR1 reads SGHVS; CDR2 reads FNYEAQ. The CDR3 nucleotides read TGTGCCAGCAGCTCAGAGTCCGGGGGACAGGGCTACGAGCAGTACTTC. It yields the protein CASSSESGGQGYEQYF. Full variable domain (outside the CDR3, taken from reference TRBV7-6 and TRBJ2-7): GAGVSQSPRYKVTKRGQDVALRCDPISGHVSLYWYRQALGQGPEFLTYFNYEAQQDKSGLPNDRFSAERPEGSISTLTIQRTEQRDSAMYRCASSSESGGQGYEQYFGPGTRLTVT.

V usage is TRBV6-6 and J usage is TRBJ2-7; the match to TRBD2 covers 7 bases. The CDR3 covers 16 residues. The germline CDR1 and CDR2 sequences are MNHNY and SVGAGI (reference sequence). Unmatched junction bases numbered 13, after V lost 3 bases and J lost 5 bases. The CDR3 region has the DNA TGTGCCAGCAGTTATCTCCGTGGCGGGAGTAACGACGAGCAGTACTTC. It is translated as CASSYLRGGSNDEQYF.

The rearrangement links TRBV19 to TRBJ1-1; D not resolved. CDR1 and CDR2 (germline): LNHDA, SQIVND (reference sequence). The CDR3 is made up of 14 amino acids. V gave up 6 bases and J gave up 2 bases, with 13 bases separating them. The CDR3 loop reads CASSPSLSNTEAFF. CDR3 DNA: TGTGCCAGTAGCCCTTCCCTCAGCAACACTGAAGCTTTCTTT. Combining the CDR3 with reference TRBV19 and TRBJ1-1 gives the whole variable domain DGGITQSPKYLFRKEGQNVTLSCEQNLNHDAMYWYRQDPGQGLRLIYYSQIVNDFQKGDIAEGYSVSREKKESFPLTVTSAQKNPTAFYLCASSPSLSNTEAFFGQGTRLTVV.